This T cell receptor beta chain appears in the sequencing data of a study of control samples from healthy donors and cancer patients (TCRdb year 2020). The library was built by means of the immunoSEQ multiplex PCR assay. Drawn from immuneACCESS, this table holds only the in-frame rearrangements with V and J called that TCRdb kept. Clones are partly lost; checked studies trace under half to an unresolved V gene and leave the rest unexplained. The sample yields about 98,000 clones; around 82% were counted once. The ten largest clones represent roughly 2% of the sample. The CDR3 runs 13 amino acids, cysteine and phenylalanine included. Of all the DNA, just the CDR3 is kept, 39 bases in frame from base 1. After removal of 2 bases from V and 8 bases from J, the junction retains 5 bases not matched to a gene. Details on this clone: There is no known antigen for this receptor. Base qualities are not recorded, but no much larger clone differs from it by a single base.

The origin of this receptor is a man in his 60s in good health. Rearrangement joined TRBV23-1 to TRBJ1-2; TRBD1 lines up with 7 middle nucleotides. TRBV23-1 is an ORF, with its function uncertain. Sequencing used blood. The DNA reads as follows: TGCGCCAGCAGTCAACCAGGGGGAGGAGGCTACACCTTC. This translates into CASSQPGGGGYTF.